This T cell receptor (beta chain) was profiled in a study of Ad26.COV2.S vaccination and SARS-CoV-2 variants. Across the whole study: Vaccine-arm donor from the placebo-controlled COV1001 Ad26.COV2.S trial.

Details on this clone: The target antigen is unknown.

Treatment noted: roughly 19 received Ad26.COV2.S at low or high dose, single or two shots; roughly 5 received placebo; per-sample allocation not given. Day 63 following the first vaccine or placebo injection was when the samples were taken. Spike of the Wuhan-strain SARS-CoV-2 was expressed by an Ad26 vector, which formed the vaccine. TCRdb's table, derived via immunoSEQ multiplex PCR, lists solely in-frame clones and lacks some. The table lists almost 400,000 clones, 89% of them singletons. The V segment lost 2 bases and the J segment 6 bases; nucleotides outside the gene matches: 6. CDR3 length: 15 amino acids. Germline CDR1 is SGHNT and CDR2 is YYREEE (reference sequence). Overall study results and limits: Spike-specific CD8+ and CD4+ T cell responses reportedly showed substantial breadth after vaccination. Vaccine recipients surpassed placebo recipients in spike-specific TCR breadth.

The V and J genes are TRBV5-4 and TRBJ2-1; 9 nucleotides agree with TRBD2. The sequenced sample was peripheral blood, obtained in a trial of Ad26.COV2.S vaccine versus placebo. This receptor was identified in a person aged 18 to 59 who received the Ad26.COV2.S COVID-19 vaccine or a placebo. The CDR3 here is CASSFQAGGPNEQFF. The CDR3 bases are TGTGCCAGCAGCTTTCAAGCGGGAGGCCCCAATGAGCAGTTCTTC.